These 10 T cell receptor beta chains came from one sample sequenced in a study of cytomegalovirus exposure and HLA in healthy donors. It was with 60 Vbeta and 13 Jbeta primers that the PCR ran. Sequencing was performed with immunoSEQ multiplex PCR; in TCRdb, only in-frame clones are kept and a portion is missing. In the table there are 65,000 to 90,000 clones, 65% to 75% of which are singletons. The material sequenced was PBMCs. These receptors were taken from a woman between 40 and 55 years old in good health and CMV-seropositive.

The rearrangement joins TRBV29-1 to TRBJ2-2; D is unclear. V lost 7 bases and J 1 base, leaving 16 bases between the germline ends. The CDR3 totals 15 residues. Germline CDR1 reads SQVTM; CDR2 reads ANQGSEA. The CDR3 region has the DNA TGCAGCGCCGAACTCATGGTCGGGAACACCGGGGAGCTGTTTTTT. Translated, it gives CSAELMVGNTGELFF.

This clone was observed a few times. V and J are TRBV7-8 and TRBJ1-2; TRBD1 is a possible D gene (5 bases). Trimming left V 6 bases short and J 6 bases short, with 17 bases between. There are 14 residues in the CDR3. In germline, CDR1 is SGHVS, CDR2 FQNEAQ. DNA of the CDR3: TGTGCCAGCAGACCTTCGGGCAGGGTAGATGGCTACACCTTC. Translating gives CASRPSGRVDGYTF.

The genes are TRBV19 and TRBJ1-1, with D possibly matching TRBD1 (5 bases). Germline values: CDR1 LNHDA, CDR2 SQIVND (reference sequence). The germline V and J ends were trimmed by 6 bases and 3 bases, with 11 bases remaining between them. This CDR3 contains 13 residues. The CDR3 DNA reads TGTGCCAGTAGGGATCAGGGCCACACTGAAGCTTTCTTT. The encoded protein is CASRDQGHTEAFF. The complete variable domain, with remaining parts taken from reference TRBV19 and TRBJ1-1, reads DGGITQSPKYLFRKEGQNVTLSCEQNLNHDAMYWYRQDPGQGLRLIYYSQIVNDFQKGDIAEGYSVSREKKESFPLTVTSAQKNPTAFYLCASRDQGHTEAFFGQGTRLTVV.

The J gene is TRBJ1-6, the V gene TRBV7-3, with D tentatively TRBD1 (6 bases). The V end was cut by 4 bases, the J end by 8 bases, with 12 bases between. The CDR3 has 14 amino acids. Germline CDR1 reads SGHTA; CDR2 reads FQGTGA. As DNA, the CDR3 is TGTGCCAGCAGCTCGAGGGGGAGGGATTCACCCCTCCACTTT. It encodes CASSSRGRDSPLHF. Complete variable domain (other parts from reference TRBV7-3 and TRBJ1-6): GAGVSQTPSNKVTEKGKYVELRCDPISGHTALYWYRQSLGQGPEFLIYFQGTGAADDSGLPNDRFFAVRPEGSVSTLKIQRTERGDSAVYLCASSSRGRDSPLHFGNGTRLTVT.

J is TRBJ2-7 and V is TRBV5-1; D might be TRBD2 (5 bases). V was pared by 4 bases and J by 7 bases, with 24 bases between. Germline lookup yields CDR1 SGHRS and CDR2 YFSETQ. This CDR3 is built from 16 residues. CDR3 protein: CASSLGGEPLGWEQYF. CDR3 sequence (DNA): TGCGCCAGCAGCCTGGGTGGGGAGCCACTCGGGTGGGAGCAGTACTTC.

CDR3 protein: CASRSGRYNEQFF. The DNA of the CDR3 is TGTGCCAGCAGGTCTGGCAGATACAATGAGCAGTTCTTC. J is TRBJ2-1 and V is TRBV6-5; D unclear. The CDR3 runs to 13 residues. V was pared by 6 bases and J by 4 bases, with 10 bases between. CDR1 and CDR2 from the germline V gene are MNHEY and SVGAGI.

This clone occurred a few times. The chain uses TRBV11-2 and TRBJ2-5; D ambiguous. The CDR3 is 13 amino acids. Germline V gives CDR1 SGHAT, CDR2 FQNNGV. V lost 8 bases to trimming and J lost 2 bases, with 12 bases between them. CDR3 protein: CASEGGIQETQYF. The CDR3 DNA is TGTGCCAGCGAAGGCGGTATACAAGAGACCCAGTACTTC.

This chain links TRBV10-3 with TRBJ1-5; tentative D call: TRBD1 (6 bases). The germline gives CDR1 ENHRY, CDR2 SYGVKD. Trimming removed 5 bases at V and 3 bases at J, with 17 bases between. This CDR3 has 16 amino acids. In nucleotides, the CDR3 is TGTGCCATCAGTACCGTGGGGGGGGGCTACAATCAGCCCCAGCATTTT. Translating gives CAISTVGGGYNQPQHF.

The chain links TRBV19 to TRBJ1-1; 9 bases are shared with TRBD1. This CDR3 is built from 15 residues. Losses at the gene ends were 2 bases for V and 5 bases for J; bases not matched to a gene: 6. In germline, CDR1 is LNHDA, CDR2 SQIVND (reference sequence). CDR3 bases: TGTGCCAGTAGTATATCCGGGACAGGGTGGACTGAAGCTTTCTTT. This gives the protein CASSISGTGWTEAFF.

The chain combines TRBV10-3 with TRBJ1-1; D uncertain. Germline V gene data show CDR1 as ENHRY and CDR2 as SYGVKD. This CDR3 spans 18 amino acids. V lost 0 bases, J lost 0 bases, and 17 bases lay in between. CDR3 amino acids: CAISESMWAQALNTEAFF. As DNA, the CDR3 is TGTGCCATCAGTGAGTCGATGTGGGCCCAGGCTTTGAACACTGAAGCTTTCTTT.